This TCR beta chain emerged from a study of blood T cell repertoires in COVID-19. Method: immunoSEQ multiplex PCR; TCRdb's copy keeps in-frame clones and lacks some. The sample has 380,000 or so clones, 70% to 90% seen once. The CDR3 has 14 amino acids. Trimming left V 0 bases short and J 7 bases short, with 9 bases between. The germline CDR1 and CDR2 sequences are PRHDT and FYEKMQ (reference sequence). The sample comprised PBMCs or T cells enriched from blood (not recorded which). This sequence originates from a woman under 40 with acute COVID-19. The V gene is TRBV13, the J gene TRBJ1-4; D is undetermined. CDR3 DNA: TGTGCCAGCAGCTTAGGGCGGAGTCTTGAAAAACTGTTTTTT. Translation gives CASSLGRSLEKLFF. Together with reference TRBV13 and TRBJ1-4, the CDR3 gives the full variable domain: AAGVIQSPRHLIKEKRETATLKCYPIPRHDTVYWYQQGPGQDPQFLISFYEKMQSDKGSIPDRFSAQQFSDYHSELNMSSLELGDSALYFCASSLGRSLEKLFFGSGTQLSVL.